This T cell receptor beta chain was identified during a study of T cell clones after liver transplantation. Regarding the study as a whole: These preliminary findings come from unstandardized post-transplant sampling times. Compared with third party-reactive sequences, donor-reactive ones declined more, independent of withdrawal success.

V dropped 0 bases and J dropped 1; count of bases not matched to a gene: 1. CDR1 is SGHRS and CDR2 is YFSETQ in the germline V gene. The CDR3 has 15 amino acids. The protocol was immunoSEQ multiplex PCR, while the TCRdb copy is restricted to in-frame clones and leaves out a portion. The table lists 55,000 to 80,000 clones, roughly nine tenths of them singletons. Concerning this clone itself: Its antigen is still unknown.

The input for sequencing was CD4+ T cells from blood, taken before liver transplant. The chain couples TRBV5-1 to TRBJ2-3; 8 positions agree with TRBD2. This TCR was sampled from a human donor who received a liver transplant. The CDR3 DNA reads TGCGCCAGCAGCTTGGCACTAGCGGGCACAGATACGCAGTATTTT. It is translated as CASSLALAGTDTQYF. The full variable domain, its missing parts supplied by reference TRBV5-1 and TRBJ2-3, is KAGVTQTPRYLIKTRGQQVTLSCSPISGHRSVSWYQQTPGQGLQFLFEYFSETQRNKGNFPGRFSGRQFSNSRSEMNVSTLELGDSALYLCASSLALAGTDTQYFGPGTRLTVL.